This T cell receptor beta chain is drawn from a study of T cell repertoires in cytomegalovirus infection. Overall study context: Evidence of both CMV infection and a matching HLA type came from public TCR beta signatures.

MiXCR, run by TCRdb on the reads, gives a single entry per CDR3 protein. The sample lists approximately 750,000 distinct CDR3 sequences, about a third seen once, with around 3% in the top ten. V was shortened by 1 base and J by 3 bases, with 16 bases between the two germline ends. CDR1 is SGHTA, CDR2 FQGNSA, per germline. This CDR3 has 17 amino acids. This sequence was found in a human donor in good health (CMV status not recorded). Some clones in this sample may be carry-over from other donors' samples. The rearrangement joins TRBV7-2 to TRBJ1-3; D remains ambiguous. Sequencing was performed on PBMCs. The CDR3 sequence is CASSLGVSGYLGNTIYF. CDR3 nucleotides: TGTGCCAGCAGCTTAGGGGTATCGGGGTATCTTGGAAACACCATATATTTT. The full variable domain, its missing parts supplied by reference TRBV7-2 and TRBJ1-3, is GAGVSQSPSNKVTEKGKDVELRCDPISGHTALYWYRQSLGQGLEFLIYFQGNSAPDKSGLPSDRFSAERTGGSVSTLTIQRTQQEDSAVYLCASSLGVSGYLGNTIYFGEGSWLTVV.